These 9 T cell receptor beta chains were all obtained from the same sample, sequenced in a study of OX40 agonist ivuxolimab in advanced cancers. Generated by immunoSEQ multiplex PCR, the TCRdb table keeps only in-frame clones and is missing some. The repertoire includes nearly 70,000 clones, around 86% of them detected once, and roughly 8.2% sits in the top ten. The starting material was CD4+ or CD8+ T cells sorted from blood, obtained in a trial of the OX40 agonist ivuxolimab. The receptors come from an adult with an advanced solid tumor such as melanoma, head and neck, liver or kidney cancer.

The chain has TRBV10-3 and TRBJ2-7, with D perhaps matching TRBD2 (6 bases). The CDR3 spans 15 residues. Germline CDR1 is ENHRY and CDR2 is SYGVKD. V was pared by 3 bases and J by 3 bases, with 15 bases between. The CDR3 coding sequence is TGTGCCATCAGTGACCCCCTGGAGGGGCTCTACGAGCAGTACTTC. Amino acid sequence: CAISDPLEGLYEQYF.

The chain couples TRBV2 to TRBJ1-6; D may be TRBD1 (5 bases). This CDR3 spans 14 amino acids. The ends were cut back, 8 bases at V and 4 bases at J, with 12 bases in the middle. Germline CDR1 SNHLY, CDR2 FYNNEI. This CDR3 is CASLPRQYNSPLHF. The CDR3 coding sequence is TGTGCCAGCCTCCCTAGACAGTATAATTCACCCCTCCACTTT.

The J gene is TRBJ2-3, the V gene TRBV4-2, with D unresolved. CDR1 and CDR2 (germline): LGHNA, YNFKEQ. This CDR3 comprises 14 residues. Trimming pared 0 bases from V and 6 bases from J, leaving 10 bases between. CDR3: CASSQDTVGDTQYF. The CDR3 DNA reads as TGTGCCAGCAGCCAAGATACGGTTGGTGATACGCAGTATTTT.

This clone has just a few counts. CDR3 DNA sequence: TGCGCCAGCAGCCAAGCAGGGAACACTGAAGCTTTCTTT. Its protein product is CASSQAGNTEAFF. This chain links TRBV4-1 with TRBJ1-1; D not resolved. V was pared by 1 base and J by 1 base, with 4 bases between. Germline CDR1 is MGHRA and CDR2 is YSYEKL. The CDR3 is 13 residues long.

This CDR3 is CASSQEVQGAGEQYF. CDR3 sequence (DNA): TGCGCCAGCAGCCAAGAGGTGCAGGGGGCCGGCGAGCAGTACTTC. The chain has TRBV4-3 and TRBJ2-7; 8 positions agree with TRBD1. Germline CDR1 and CDR2: LGHNA and YSLEER. The CDR3 extends over 15 amino acids. J gave up 6 bases and V 0 bases, and 7 bases lay outside the gene matches.

The chain carries TRBV6-6 and TRBJ2-1, with 8 bases matching TRBD2. The CDR3 totals 15 residues. CDR1 is MNHNY and CDR2 is SVGAGI in the germline V gene (reference sequence). Trimming cost V 6 bases and J 7 bases; bases outside gene matches: 11. CDR3 amino acids: CASRTGTRGGNEQFF. The DNA of the CDR3 is TGTGCCAGCAGAACCGGGACTAGAGGCGGAAATGAGCAGTTCTTC.

The V gene is TRBV7-6, the J gene TRBJ2-3; a weak D match, TRBD1 (5 bases). Germline CDR1 and CDR2: SGHVS and FNYEAQ. V lost 4 bases, J lost 2 bases, and 10 bases lay in between. CDR3 size: 14 residues. The CDR3 DNA sequence: TGTGCCAGCAGCTCTCCAGGGTTCACAGATACGCAGTATTTT. This translates into CASSSPGFTDTQYF.

The CDR3 is CAIRDGTVAYEQYF. CDR3 nucleotides: TGTGCCATCAGGGACGGGACAGTCGCCTACGAGCAGTACTTC. J is TRBJ2-7 and V is TRBV10-3; 7 bases match TRBD1. V dropped 6 bases and J dropped 2; count of bases not matched to a gene: 7. This CDR3 has 14 residues. In germline, CDR1 is ENHRY, CDR2 SYGVKD.

The CDR3 DNA sequence: TGTGCCACCAGCAGAGATAGGGTCGGAGAGCAGTACTTC. It codes for CATSRDRVGEQYF. The V and J genes are TRBV15 and TRBJ2-7; D call uncertain. The CDR3 contains 13 residues. CDR1 LNHNV and CDR2 YYDKDF come from the germline V gene (reference sequence). Trimming left V 0 bases short and J 7 bases short, with 10 bases between. Filled out from reference TRBV15 and TRBJ2-7, the complete variable domain reads DAMVIQNPRYQVTQFGKPVTLSCSQTLNHNVMYWYQQKSSQAPKLLFHYYDKDFNNEADTPDNFQSRRPNTSFCFLDIRSPGLGDTAMYLCATSRDRVGEQYFGPGTRLTVT.